This T cell receptor beta chain was captured in a study of identical twins. Study-wide points: Conclusions were drawn cross-sectionally by statistical analysis, without following the same donors. Alpha sequences that were out-of-frame and twin-shared showed an excess of low generation probability.

This clonotype was seen a handful of times. Its antigen is currently unknown. TCRdb recomputed calls from the 5' RACE reads with MiXCR, one row per CDR3 protein. The sample includes around 670,000 distinct CDR3 sequences, 6% to 6.5% of them seen just once. Trimming took 4 bases from V and 5 from J; bases not matched to a gene: 11. The CDR3 loop spans 16 amino acids. The germline CDR1 and CDR2 sequences are SGHRS and YFSETQ. Input material: naive T cells sorted from blood. The chain couples TRBV5-1 to TRBJ2-1, with 8 nucleotides matching TRBD1. The sequence was obtained from a man aged 18 to 35 in good health. DNA of the CDR3: TGCGCCAGCAGCCGGCCCGGGACAGGATCTAACAATGAGCAGTTCTTC. It is translated as CASSRPGTGSNNEQFF.